This T cell receptor (beta chain) was sequenced during a study of blood T cells in healthy people across ages (dated by TCRdb to about 2015). A note on the overall study: In model experiments, roughly one uniquely barcoded TCR beta cDNA molecule per two T cells was captured by template switching. To track age-related changes in TCR beta repertoire diversity, the study relied on deep sequencing normalized with unique cDNA molecular identifiers. The donors were split into four age groups: young (average around 15 years), middle-aged (39), aged (roughly 65) and long-lived (roughly 77). Two additional independent replicas of 1 million unique cDNA reads from the same blood draw were analyzed for two donors (one aged 18 to 30 and one aged 80 or older).

Preparation of the library involved 5' RACE. The instrument given in TCRdb is Illumina HiSeq 2500. The second PCR ran for roughly 7 to 11 cycles and used a J-beta primer mix along with a sample-barcoded 5' primer. A unique molecular identifier was introduced onto each TCR beta cDNA molecule by a template-switch 5' adaptor carrying 12 random nucleotides. Each sample yielded at least 2.5 million CDR3-containing paired-end reads. All of the RNA was converted into first-strand cDNA using the Mint cDNA synthesis kit, with a TRBC-specific oligonucleotide serving as the primer. Following uracil-DNA glycosylase treatment, all cDNA underwent a first 18-cycle PCR with the universal primers M1SS and BC2_uni_R. The original methods were these. For normalization, 1 million high-quality reads, each with a distinct molecular identifier, were randomly selected from each sample. Instead of being binned into consensus sequences, reads that shared molecular identifiers were thrown out. MiTCR, set to a Q25 quality threshold and the strictest error-elimination algorithm, was used for CDR3 identification, clonotype clustering and error correction. A nonparametric unseen species model with Euler transformation was used to estimate lower-bound total TCR beta diversity. In TCRdb, the public reads were trimmed at Q25 with fastp and aligned with MiXCR, with productive beta chains retained. Rows are unified per CDR3 protein, each entry keeping the most common DNA and genes. The V and J calls and clone size come from TCRdb's table, not from the authors' own analysis. In this sample the table shows around 990,000 distinct CDR3 sequences, about 25% of which occur a single time. The ten largest clones represent about 0.72% of the sample.

Reading the germline V gene gives CDR1 LGHNA and CDR2 YSLEER. Trimming takes 1 base from V and 1 base from J, and the germline ends sit 10 bases apart. The CDR3 has 16 amino acids, counting the end cysteine and phenylalanine. Only CDR3 DNA remains: 48 bases, in frame from the first base. The donors were about 40 Caucasian individuals from Russia, aged 6 to 90 years, who were systemically healthy. About 10 milliliters of peripheral blood were drawn from each donor into EDTA-treated Vacutainer tubes. Ficoll-Paque density-gradient centrifugation was used to isolate PBMCs, with at least 6.5 million per sample. Trizol reagent was used to extract total RNA from PBMCs, with at least 6 micrograms per sample. For every donor, flow cytometry on a PBMC aliquot measured the percentage of naive CD45RAhigh/CD27high T cells. Summary of the overall study and its limitations: Observed TCR beta diversity per million T cells fell roughly linearly with age, and a significant reduction was already apparent by age around 44. Because profiling used bulk unsorted PBMCs, naive and antigen-experienced compartments could not be compared conclusively. The long-lived group showed more naive CD4+ T cells, fewer expanded clones and increased TCR diversity than the aged group, suggesting age selection. Because donor CMV infection status was unknown, age-related changes in expanded clonotypes were potentially confounded. The percentage of naive T cells measured by flow cytometry correlated strongly with observed TCR beta diversity. Estimates of total diversity from one million sequenced T cells were regarded as lower bounds and underestimates.

As to this clonotype: Its antigen remains undetermined. There are no base qualities to consult, and no much larger clone falls within one base.

These same data were also listed under a study on T cells of mothers and their children. That second report states: Donors were nine systemically healthy Caucasian individuals: three mothers and their six children. cDNA synthesis used all of the extracted RNA, with roughly 1.6 ug of RNA in each 15 ul reaction. Sample barcodes and 2-4 random nucleotides were added via the M1S primer in the second PCR. More than 9.5 million TCR beta CDR3 reads were obtained from each mother, and 2.5 million to 3 million reads were obtained from each child. TCR recombination output is similarly shaped by thymic selection in related and unrelated pairs, with a minor effect exerted by inherited differences. Related mother-child pairs always showed normalized repertoire overlap that was slightly higher than in unrelated mother-child pairs, though the difference was never significant. Persistent microchimeric T cell clones were not detected, at a sensitivity of 95 to 100 clones per million clonotypes. In the study, deep NGS was used to compare the TCR beta repertoires of mothers and children, and features distinguishing related mother-child pairs from unrelated individuals were sought. On average, the children were roughly 10 +/- 4 years old, while the mothers were about 40 +/- 4 years old. After adapter ligation with NEBNext reagents, the libraries were sequenced on Illumina HiSeq 2000 with 100+100 nt paired-end reads. To avoid cross-contamination, the mother libraries and the child libraries were prepared a month apart and sequenced in separate runs. Between 500,000 and 2,000,000 distinct TCR beta clonotypes were identified per donor. Naive TCR beta clonotypes were estimated from low-frequency clonotypes matched to each donor's FACS-determined naive share, without sorting.

Sequenced sample: blood. The chain employs TRBV4-3 and TRBJ1-4; the D gene assignment is ambiguous. The receptor was isolated from a girl aged 2 to 10 in good health. This receptor carries the CDR3 CASSQVTPKTNEKLFF. The nucleotides read TGCGCCAGCAGCCAAGTAACACCTAAAACTAATGAAAAACTGTTTTTT.